The TCR beta chain described here comes from a study of T cells in Graves' hyperthyroidism and ophthalmopathy. The CDR3 regions of TCR beta were amplified from RNA transcripts. The primer set for the first-round RT-PCR of the TCR CDR3 was HTBI. TCRdb fed the multiplex PCR reads into MiXCR, producing one record per CDR3 protein. Among under 650,000 distinct CDR3 sequences listed, about 16% were seen once. This clonotype occurred many times. V was clipped by 4 bases and J by 4 bases, with 7 bases between them. The CDR3 sequence is 13 residues long. Per germline, CDR1 KGHDR and CDR2 SFDVKD. The source of this sequence is a young woman with Graves' hyperthyroidism. The sample taken for sequencing was blood. The chain links TRBV24-1 to TRBJ2-1; D uncertain. CDR3 region: CATSDLTYNEQFF. In DNA form, the CDR3 reads TGTGCCACCAGTGACCTGACTTACAATGAGCAGTTCTTC.